This T cell receptor (beta chain) came from a study of T cells in Graves' hyperthyroidism and ophthalmopathy. This CDR3 is built from 15 residues. Trimming shortened V by 5 bases and J by 5 bases, and 16 bases separated the two germline ends. Germline CDR1 reads SGHTA; CDR2 reads FQGTGA. Findings of the study overall: It was a median approximately 6 months before onset that the model predicted ophthalmopathy.

Investigators excluded patients with uncontrolled infection, other autoimmune disease, pregnancy or lactation. In its sample, this clonotype was seen a few times. The antigen is undetermined. TCR beta CDR3 sequences were amplified from RNA transcripts. When the TCR CDR3 underwent first-round RT-PCR, the HTBI primer set was used. Each CDR3 protein is one row after TCRdb ran MiXCR on the multiplex PCR reads. The sample yields about 350,000 distinct CDR3 sequences, approximately 15% seen once. The TCR sequence derives from a woman aged 25 to 39 with Graves' hyperthyroidism. The chain joins TRBV7-3 to TRBJ2-1; D possibly corresponds to TRBD2 (6 bases). Sequencing was carried out using blood. The CDR3 bases are TGTGCCAGCAGCCTCGGCCAACCGGGGGACAATGAGCAGTTCTTC. This sequence encodes CASSLGQPGDNEQFF.